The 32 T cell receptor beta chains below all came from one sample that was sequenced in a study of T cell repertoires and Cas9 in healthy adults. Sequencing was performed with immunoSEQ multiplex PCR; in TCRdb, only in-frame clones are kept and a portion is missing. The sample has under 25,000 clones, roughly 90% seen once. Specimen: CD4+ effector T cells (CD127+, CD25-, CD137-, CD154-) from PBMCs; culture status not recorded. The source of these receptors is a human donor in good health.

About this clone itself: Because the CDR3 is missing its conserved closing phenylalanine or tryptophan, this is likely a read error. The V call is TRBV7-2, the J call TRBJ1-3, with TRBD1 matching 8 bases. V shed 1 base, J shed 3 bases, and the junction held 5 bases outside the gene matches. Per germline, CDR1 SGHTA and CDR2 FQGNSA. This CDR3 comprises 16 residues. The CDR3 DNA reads TGTGCCAGCAGCTTAGGAGGAGACAGGGGTGGAAACACCATATATCTT. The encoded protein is CASSLGGDRGGNTIYL.

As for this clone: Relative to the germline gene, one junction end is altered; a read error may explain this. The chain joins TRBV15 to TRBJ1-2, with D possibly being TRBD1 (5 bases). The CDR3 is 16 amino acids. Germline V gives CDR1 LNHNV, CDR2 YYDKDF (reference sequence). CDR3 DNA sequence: TGTGCCACCAGCAGAGAATCCACCAGGGCTAACTACGGCTACACCTTC. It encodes CATSRESTRANYGYTF.

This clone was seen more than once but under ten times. CDR3 in amino acids: CASSQGWTAGNTIYF. For the CDR3, the DNA is TGCGCCAGCAGCCAAGGATGGACAGCTGGAAACACCATATATTTT. The chain is built from TRBV4-1 and TRBJ1-3; possibly TRBD1 for D (6 bases). The germline V gene encodes CDR1 MGHRA and CDR2 YSYEKL. V lost 1 base to trimming and J lost 2 bases, with 9 bases between them. The CDR3 contains 15 residues.

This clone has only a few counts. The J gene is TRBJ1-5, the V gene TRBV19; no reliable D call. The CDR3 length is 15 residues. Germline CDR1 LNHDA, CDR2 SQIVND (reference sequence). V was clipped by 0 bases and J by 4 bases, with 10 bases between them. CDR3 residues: CASSIDSGRNQPQHF. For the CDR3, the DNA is TGTGCCAGTAGTATAGATTCGGGGAGAAATCAGCCCCAGCATTTT. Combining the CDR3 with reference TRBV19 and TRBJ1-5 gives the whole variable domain DGGITQSPKYLFRKEGQNVTLSCEQNLNHDAMYWYRQDPGQGLRLIYYSQIVNDFQKGDIAEGYSVSREKKESFPLTVTSAQKNPTAFYLCASSIDSGRNQPQHFGDGTRLSIL.

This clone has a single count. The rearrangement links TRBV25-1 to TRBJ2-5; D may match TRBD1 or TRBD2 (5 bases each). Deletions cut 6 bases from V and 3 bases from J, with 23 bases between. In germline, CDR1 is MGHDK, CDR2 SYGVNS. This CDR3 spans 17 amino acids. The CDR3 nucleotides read TGTGCCAGCAGCCCCGGAAGGAGAGGGGTAGTGGAAGAGACCCAGTACTTC. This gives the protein CASSPGRRGVVEETQYF.

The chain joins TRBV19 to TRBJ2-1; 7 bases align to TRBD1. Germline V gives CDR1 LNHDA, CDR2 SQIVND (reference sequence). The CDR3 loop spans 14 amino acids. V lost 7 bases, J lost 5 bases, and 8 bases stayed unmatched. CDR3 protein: CASNTGDIHNEQFF. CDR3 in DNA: TGTGCCAGTAATACAGGGGATATACACAATGAGCAGTTCTTC.

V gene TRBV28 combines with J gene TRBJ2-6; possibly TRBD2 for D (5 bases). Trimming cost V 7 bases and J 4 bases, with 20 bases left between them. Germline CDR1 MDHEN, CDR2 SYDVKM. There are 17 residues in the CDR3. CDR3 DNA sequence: TGTGCCAGCACTCTAGCCGCAGGCCCCATGGGGGCCAACGTCCTGACTTTC. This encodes CASTLAAGPMGANVLTF. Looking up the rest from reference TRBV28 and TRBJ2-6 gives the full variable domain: DVKVTQSSRYLVKRTGEKVFLECVQDMDHENMFWYRQDPGLGLRLIYFSYDVKMKEKGDIPEGYSVSREKKERFSLILESASTNQTSMYLCASTLAAGPMGANVLTFGAGSRLTVL.

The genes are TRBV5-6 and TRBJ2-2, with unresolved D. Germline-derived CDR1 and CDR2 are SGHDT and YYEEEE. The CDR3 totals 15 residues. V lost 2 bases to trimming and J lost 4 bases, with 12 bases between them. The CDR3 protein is CASSFPGRSTGELFF. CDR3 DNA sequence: TGTGCCAGCAGCTTTCCTGGCAGATCCACCGGGGAGCTGTTTTTT. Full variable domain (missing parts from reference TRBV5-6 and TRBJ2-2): DAGVTQSPTHLIKTRGQQVTLRCSPKSGHDTVSWYQQALGQGPQFIFQYYEEEERQRGNFPDRFSGHQFPNYSSELNVNALLLGDSALYLCASSFPGRSTGELFFGEGSRLTVL.

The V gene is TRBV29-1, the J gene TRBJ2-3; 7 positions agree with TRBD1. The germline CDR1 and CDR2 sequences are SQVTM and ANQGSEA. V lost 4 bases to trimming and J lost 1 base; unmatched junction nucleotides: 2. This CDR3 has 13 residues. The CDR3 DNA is TGCAGCGTTGGGACAGGAGGCACAGATACGCAGTATTTT. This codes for CSVGTGGTDTQYF.

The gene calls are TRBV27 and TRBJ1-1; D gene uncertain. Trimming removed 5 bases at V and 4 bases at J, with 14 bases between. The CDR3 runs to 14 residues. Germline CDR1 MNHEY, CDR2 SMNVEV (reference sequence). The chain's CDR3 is CASSVRTRSTEAFF. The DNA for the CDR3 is TGTGCCAGCAGTGTGAGAACCCGGAGCACTGAAGCTTTCTTT.

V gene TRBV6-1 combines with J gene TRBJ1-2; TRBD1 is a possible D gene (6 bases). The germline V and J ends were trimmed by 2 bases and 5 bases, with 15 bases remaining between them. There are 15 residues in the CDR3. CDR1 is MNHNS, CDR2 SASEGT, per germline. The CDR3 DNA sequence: TGTGCCAGCAGTGAACTCAGGGGAGACGTATATGGCTACACCTTC. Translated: CASSELRGDVYGYTF.

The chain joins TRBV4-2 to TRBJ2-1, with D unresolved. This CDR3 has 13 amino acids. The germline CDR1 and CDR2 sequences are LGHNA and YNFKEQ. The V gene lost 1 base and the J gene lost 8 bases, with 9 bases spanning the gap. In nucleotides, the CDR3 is TGTGCCAGCAGCCAAGTGCACGTGGATGAGCAGTTCTTC. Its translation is CASSQVHVDEQFF.

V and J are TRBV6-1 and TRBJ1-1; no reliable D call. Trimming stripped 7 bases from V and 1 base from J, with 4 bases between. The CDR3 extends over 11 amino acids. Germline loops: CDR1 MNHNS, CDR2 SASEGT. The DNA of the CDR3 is TGTGCCAGCAACAGGAACACTGAAGCTTTCTTT. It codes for CASNRNTEAFF.

The CDR3 here is CASRQPGTGPNTIYF. CDR3 DNA: TGTGCCAGCAGACAACCCGGGACAGGGCCAAACACCATATATTTT. The J gene is TRBJ1-3, the V gene TRBV28, with 9 bases lining up with TRBD1. V was pared by 6 bases and J by 6 bases, with 9 bases of the junction left unmatched. Germline V gene sequence: CDR1 MDHEN, CDR2 SYDVKM. This CDR3 region has 15 residues.

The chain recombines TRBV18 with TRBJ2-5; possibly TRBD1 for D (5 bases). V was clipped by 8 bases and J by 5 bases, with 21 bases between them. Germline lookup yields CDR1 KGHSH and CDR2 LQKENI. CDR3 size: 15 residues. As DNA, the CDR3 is TGTGCCAGCACTCGGGCAGGGAACCTTGGGGAGACCCAGTACTTC. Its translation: CASTRAGNLGETQYF.

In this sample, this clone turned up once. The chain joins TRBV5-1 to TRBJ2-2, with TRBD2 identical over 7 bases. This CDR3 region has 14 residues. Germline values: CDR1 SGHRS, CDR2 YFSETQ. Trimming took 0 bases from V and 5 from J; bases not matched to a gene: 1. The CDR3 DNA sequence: TGCGCCAGCAGCTTGGGCGGGGGAACCGGGGAGCTGTTTTTT. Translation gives CASSLGGGTGELFF.

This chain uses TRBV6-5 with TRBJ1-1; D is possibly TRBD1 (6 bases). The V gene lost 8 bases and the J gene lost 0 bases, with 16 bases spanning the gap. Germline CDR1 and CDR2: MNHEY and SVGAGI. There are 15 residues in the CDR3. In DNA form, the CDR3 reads TGTGCCAGCGGGCGTGAGGGGGGCTTGAACACTGAAGCTTTCTTT. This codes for CASGREGGLNTEAFF.

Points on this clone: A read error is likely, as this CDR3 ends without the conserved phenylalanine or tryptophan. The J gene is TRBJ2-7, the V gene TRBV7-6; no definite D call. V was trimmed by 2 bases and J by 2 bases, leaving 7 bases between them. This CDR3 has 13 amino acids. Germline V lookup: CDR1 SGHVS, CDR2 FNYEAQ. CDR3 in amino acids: CASSLLDAYEQYL. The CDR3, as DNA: TGTGCCAGCAGCTTATTGGACGCCTACGAGCAGTACCTC.

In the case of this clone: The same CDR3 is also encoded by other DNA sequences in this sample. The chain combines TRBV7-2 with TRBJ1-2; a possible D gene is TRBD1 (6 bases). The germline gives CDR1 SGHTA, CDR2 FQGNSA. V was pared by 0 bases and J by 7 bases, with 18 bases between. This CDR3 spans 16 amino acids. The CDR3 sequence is CASSLAMGRGQGGYTF. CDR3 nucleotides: TGTGCCAGCAGCTTAGCAATGGGTCGGGGGCAAGGTGGCTACACCTTC.

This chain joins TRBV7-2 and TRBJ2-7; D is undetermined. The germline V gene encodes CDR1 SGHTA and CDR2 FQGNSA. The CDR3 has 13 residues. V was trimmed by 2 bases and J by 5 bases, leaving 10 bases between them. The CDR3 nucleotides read TGTGCCAGCAGCTTAAGGTCCGCCCACGAGCAGTACTTC. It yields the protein CASSLRSAHEQYF.

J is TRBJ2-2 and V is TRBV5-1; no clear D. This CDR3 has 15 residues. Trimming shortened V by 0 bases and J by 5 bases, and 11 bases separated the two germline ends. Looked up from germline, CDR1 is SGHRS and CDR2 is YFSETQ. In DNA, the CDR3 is TGCGCCAGCAGCTTGGTTCTGGGAAGGACCGGGGAGCTGTTTTTT. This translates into CASSLVLGRTGELFF.

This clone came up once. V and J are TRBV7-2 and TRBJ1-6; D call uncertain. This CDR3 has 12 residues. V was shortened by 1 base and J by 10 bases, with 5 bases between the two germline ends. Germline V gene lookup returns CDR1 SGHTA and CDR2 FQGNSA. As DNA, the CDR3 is TGTGCCAGCAGCTTAGGGGCCTCACCCCTCCACTTT. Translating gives CASSLGASPLHF.

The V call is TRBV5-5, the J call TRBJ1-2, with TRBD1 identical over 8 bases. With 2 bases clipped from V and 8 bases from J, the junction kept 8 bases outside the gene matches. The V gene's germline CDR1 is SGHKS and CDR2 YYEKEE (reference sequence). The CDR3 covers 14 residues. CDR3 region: CASSFQDRAGGYTF. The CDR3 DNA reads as TGTGCCAGCAGCTTTCAGGACAGGGCAGGGGGCTACACCTTC.

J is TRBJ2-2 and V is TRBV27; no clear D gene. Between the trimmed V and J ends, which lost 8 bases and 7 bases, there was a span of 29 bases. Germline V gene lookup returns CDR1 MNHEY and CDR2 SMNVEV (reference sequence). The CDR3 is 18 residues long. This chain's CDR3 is CASDNFLSPRYIIGELFF. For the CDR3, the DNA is TGTGCCAGCGACAATTTTCTCTCTCCTCGTTACATTATCGGGGAGCTGTTTTTT.

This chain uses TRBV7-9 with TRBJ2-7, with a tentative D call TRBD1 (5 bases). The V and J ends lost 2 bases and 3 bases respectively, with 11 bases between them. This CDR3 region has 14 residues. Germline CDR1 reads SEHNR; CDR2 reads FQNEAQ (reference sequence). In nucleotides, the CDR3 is TGTGCCAGCAGCTTACAGGGTTGGGACTACGAGCAGTACTTC. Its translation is CASSLQGWDYEQYF.

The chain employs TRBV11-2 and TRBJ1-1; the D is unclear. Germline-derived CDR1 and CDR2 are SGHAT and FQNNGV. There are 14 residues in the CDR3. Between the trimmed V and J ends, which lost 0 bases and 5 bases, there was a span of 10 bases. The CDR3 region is CASSLDLGSTEAFF. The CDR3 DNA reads TGTGCCAGCAGCTTAGATCTAGGGAGTACTGAAGCTTTCTTT. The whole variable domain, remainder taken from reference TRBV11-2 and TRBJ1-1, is EAGVAQSPRYKIIEKRQSVAFWCNPISGHATLYWYQQILGQGPKLLIQFQNNGVVDDSQLPKDRFSAERLKGVDSTLKIQPAKLEDSAVYLCASSLDLGSTEAFFGQGTRLTVV.

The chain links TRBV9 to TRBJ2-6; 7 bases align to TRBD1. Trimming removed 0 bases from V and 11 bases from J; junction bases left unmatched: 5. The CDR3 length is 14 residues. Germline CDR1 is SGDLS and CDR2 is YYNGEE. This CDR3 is CASSVGVGTDVLTF. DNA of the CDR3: TGTGCCAGCAGCGTAGGGGTGGGGACAGACGTCCTGACTTTC.

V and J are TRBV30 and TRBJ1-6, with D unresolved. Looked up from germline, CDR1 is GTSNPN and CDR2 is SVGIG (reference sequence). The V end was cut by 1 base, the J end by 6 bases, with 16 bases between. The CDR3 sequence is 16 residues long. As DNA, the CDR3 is TGTGCCTGGAGTGAGAGACGGCCGGGTGGTAATTCACCCCTCCACTTT. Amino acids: CAWSERRPGGNSPLHF. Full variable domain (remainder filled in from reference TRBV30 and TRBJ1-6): SQTIHQWPATLVQPVGSPLSLECTVEGTSNPNLYWYRQAAGRGLQLLFYSVGIGQISSEVPQNLSASRPQDRQFILSSKKLLLSDSGFYLCAWSERRPGGNSPLHFGNGTRLTVT.

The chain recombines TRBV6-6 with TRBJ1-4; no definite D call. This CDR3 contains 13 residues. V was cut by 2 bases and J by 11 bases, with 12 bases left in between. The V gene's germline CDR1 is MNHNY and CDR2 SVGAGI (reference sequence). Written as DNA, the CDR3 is TGTGCCAGCAGTTACGGAAGTGGCACCAAACTGTTTTTT. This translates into CASSYGSGTKLFF.

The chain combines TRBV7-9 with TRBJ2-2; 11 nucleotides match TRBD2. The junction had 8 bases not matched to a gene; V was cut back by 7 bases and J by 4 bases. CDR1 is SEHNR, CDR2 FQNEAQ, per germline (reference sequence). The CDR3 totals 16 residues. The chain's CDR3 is CASNNSGGARTGELFF. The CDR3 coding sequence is TGTGCCAGCAACAATAGCGGGGGGGCCCGCACCGGGGAGCTGTTTTTT.

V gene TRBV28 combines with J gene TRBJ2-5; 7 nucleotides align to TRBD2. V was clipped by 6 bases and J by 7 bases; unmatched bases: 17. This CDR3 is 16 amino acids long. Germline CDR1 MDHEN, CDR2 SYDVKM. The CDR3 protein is CASSSPAREGVTTQYF. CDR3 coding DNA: TGTGCCAGCAGCTCACCCGCCAGGGAGGGTGTCACGACCCAGTACTTC.

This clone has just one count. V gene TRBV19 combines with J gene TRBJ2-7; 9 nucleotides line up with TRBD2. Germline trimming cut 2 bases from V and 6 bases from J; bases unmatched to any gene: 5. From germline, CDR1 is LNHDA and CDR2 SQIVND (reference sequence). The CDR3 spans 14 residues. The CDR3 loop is CASSISGGFSEQYF. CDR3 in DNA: TGTGCCAGTAGTATAAGCGGGGGGTTCTCCGAGCAGTACTTC.